The 6 T cell receptor beta chains below come from one sample, sequenced in a study of T cells after yellow fever vaccination. Each CDR3 protein gets one entry after TCRdb re-called the 5' RACE reads with MiXCR. The sample gives about 120,000 distinct CDR3 sequences, under 9% of which show up once; around 25% is in the top ten. Source: CD8+ T cells sorted from PBMCs, taken 45 days after the yellow fever booster vaccination. The receptor set was obtained from a man younger than 40 who received the YFV17D yellow fever vaccine.

This clonotype was picked up many times. The chain has TRBV3-1 and TRBJ2-7; unclear D gene. Trimming shortened V by 0 bases and J by 2 bases, and 8 bases separated the two germline ends. The CDR3 spans 14 residues. CDR1 and CDR2 from the germline V gene are LGHDT and YNNKEL (reference sequence). The CDR3 loop reads CASSQDLSTYEQYF. The CDR3 DNA sequence: TGTGCCAGCAGCCAAGATCTTTCGACCTACGAGCAGTACTTC.

This clonotype came up many times. This rearrangement joins TRBV27 to TRBJ2-1; 8 bases fit TRBD1. Germline CDR1 reads MNHEY; CDR2 reads SMNVEV (reference sequence). The CDR3 loop spans 15 amino acids. V was clipped by 5 bases and J by 8 bases; unmatched bases: 11. CDR3 region: CASSPILHRGDEQFF. The DNA of the CDR3 is TGTGCCAGCAGTCCGATCCTTCACAGGGGGGATGAGCAGTTCTTC.

This clonotype was counted at least ten times. V usage is TRBV7-4 and J usage is TRBJ2-7; 7 bases match TRBD1. The CDR3 runs 15 residues. V gave up 5 bases and J gave up 1 base; unmatched junction bases: 8. Germline V gene data show CDR1 as SGHVT and CDR2 as SQSDAQ. CDR3 region: CASSGLQGISYEQYF. In DNA form, the CDR3 reads TGTGCCAGCAGCGGGTTACAGGGGATTTCCTACGAGCAGTACTTC.

The CDR3 is CASSLAQGKMHEQYF. The DNA for the CDR3 is TGTGCCAGCAGCTTAGCGCAAGGCAAGATGCACGAGCAGTACTTC. The chain employs TRBV7-9 and TRBJ2-7; the D is unclear. CDR1 is SEHNR and CDR2 is FQNEAQ in the germline V gene (reference sequence). The CDR3 spans 15 residues. V gave up 0 bases and J gave up 5 bases, with 14 bases separating them.

The table lists this clonotype with many counts. The rearrangement joins TRBV28 to TRBJ2-5; D is perhaps TRBD2 (6 bases). The CDR3 covers 13 residues. Germline V gene lookup returns CDR1 MDHEN and CDR2 SYDVKM. V was cut by 2 bases and J by 5 bases, with 9 bases left in between. CDR3 bases: TGTGCCAGCAGTTTAAATGGGGGGGAGACCCAGTACTTC. Encoded protein: CASSLNGGETQYF.

This clonotype was observed at least ten times. The chain combines TRBV7-8 with TRBJ2-1; D is unclear. Germline CDR1 is SGHVS and CDR2 is FQNEAQ. V was shortened by 1 base and J by 3 bases, with 13 bases between the two germline ends. CDR3 length: 16 residues. DNA for the CDR3: TGTGCCAGCAGCTTAGGGGCTGACGGGCACTACAATGAGCAGTTCTTC. Its translation: CASSLGADGHYNEQFF.